These 7 T cell receptor beta chains were all obtained from the same sample, sequenced in a study of blood T cell repertoires in COVID-19. Profiling relied on immunoSEQ multiplex PCR, and the TCRdb table lists in-frame clones only, not all of them. This table holds around 160,000 clones, 80% to 90% found once. The sample consisted of peripheral blood. The receptors come from a woman at least 80 years old with acute or convalescent COVID-19.

The chain employs TRBV4-3 and TRBJ2-3; D gene uncertain. Germline CDR1 is LGHNA and CDR2 is YSLEER. Trimming cost V 1 base and J 2 bases, with 13 bases left between them. CDR3 length: 16 residues. CDR3 sequence: CASSQASVSFTDTQYF. CDR3 nucleotide sequence: TGCGCCAGCAGCCAAGCCTCGGTTAGCTTCACAGATACGCAGTATTTT.

In its sample, this clone was seen once. The chain couples TRBV6-2 or TRBV6-3 to TRBJ2-7; 11 positions agree with TRBD2. V lost 4 bases, J lost 2 bases, and 4 bases stayed unmatched. Germline values: CDR1 MNHEY, CDR2 SVGEGT. The CDR3 is made up of 15 amino acids. CDR3 in DNA: TGTGCCAGCAGTTCCATAGCGGGGGGGGCCTACGAGCAGTACTTC. Encoded protein: CASSSIAGGAYEQYF.

The chain joins TRBV5-1 to TRBJ2-3; 11 bases map to TRBD2. CDR3 size: 16 residues. In germline, CDR1 is SGHRS, CDR2 YFSETQ. J lost 0 bases, V lost 4 bases, and 4 bases had no gene match. The DNA for the CDR3 is TGCGCCAGCAGCCGACTAGCGGGGTTTAGCACAGATACGCAGTATTTT. Residues: CASSRLAGFSTDTQYF.

This clone was seen just once. The rearrangement links TRBV2 to TRBJ2-2; TRBD2 agrees at 13 bases. CDR3 length equals 18 residues. Trimming took 6 bases from V and 1 from J; bases not matched to a gene: 8. Per germline, CDR1 SNHLY and CDR2 FYNNEI. The DNA for the CDR3 is TGTGCCAGCAGCCACCAGACTAGCGGGGGGCTGAACACCGGGGAGCTGTTTTTT. The encoded protein is CASSHQTSGGLNTGELFF.

This sequence joins TRBV7-9 and TRBJ1-4; 7 bases match TRBD1. The V gene's germline CDR1 is SEHNR and CDR2 FQNEAQ (reference sequence). The length of the CDR3 is 15 residues. V lost 1 base, J lost 5 bases, and 4 bases stayed unmatched. The CDR3 reads CASSLDGTVNEKLFF. Written as DNA, the CDR3 is TGTGCCAGCAGCTTAGACGGGACAGTGAATGAAAAACTGTTTTTT.

This clone has just one count. The chain has TRBV11-2 and TRBJ1-2; 7 positions match TRBD1. The junction had 6 bases not matched to a gene; V was cut back by 1 base and J by 7 bases. The CDR3 runs 14 residues. The germline CDR1 and CDR2 sequences are SGHAT and FQNNGV. This chain's CDR3 is CASSLGWGQTGYTF. The CDR3 DNA reads TGTGCCAGCAGCTTAGGATGGGGACAGACTGGCTACACCTTC.

The chain couples TRBV11-2 to TRBJ2-2; 8 bases match TRBD2. CDR1 is SGHAT, CDR2 FQNNGV, per germline. The length of the CDR3 is 17 residues. V dropped 7 bases and J dropped 2; count of bases not matched to a gene: 12. CDR3 sequence: CASTPGGLAGNTGELFF. The CDR3 bases are TGTGCCAGCACCCCCGGGGGGCTAGCGGGCAACACCGGGGAGCTGTTTTTT.